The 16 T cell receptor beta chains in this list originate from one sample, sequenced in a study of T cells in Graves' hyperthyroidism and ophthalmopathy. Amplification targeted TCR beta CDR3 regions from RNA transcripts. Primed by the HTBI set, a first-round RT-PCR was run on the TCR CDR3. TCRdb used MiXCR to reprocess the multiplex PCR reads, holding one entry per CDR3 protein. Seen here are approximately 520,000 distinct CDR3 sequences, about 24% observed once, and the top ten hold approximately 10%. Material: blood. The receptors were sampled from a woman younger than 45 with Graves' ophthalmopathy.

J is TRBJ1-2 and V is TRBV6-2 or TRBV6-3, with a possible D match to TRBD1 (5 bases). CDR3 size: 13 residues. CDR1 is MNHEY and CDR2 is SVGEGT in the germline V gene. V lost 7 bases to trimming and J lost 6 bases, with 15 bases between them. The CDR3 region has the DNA TGTGCCAGCAACAGAATCCAAGGGGATGGCTACACCTTC. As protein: CASNRIQGDGYTF.

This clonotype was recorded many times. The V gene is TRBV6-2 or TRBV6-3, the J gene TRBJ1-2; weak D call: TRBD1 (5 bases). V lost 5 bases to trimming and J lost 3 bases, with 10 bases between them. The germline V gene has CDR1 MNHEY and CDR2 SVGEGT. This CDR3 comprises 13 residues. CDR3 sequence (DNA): TGTGCCAGCAGTCCCCGACAGCACTATGGCTACACCTTC. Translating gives CASSPRQHYGYTF.

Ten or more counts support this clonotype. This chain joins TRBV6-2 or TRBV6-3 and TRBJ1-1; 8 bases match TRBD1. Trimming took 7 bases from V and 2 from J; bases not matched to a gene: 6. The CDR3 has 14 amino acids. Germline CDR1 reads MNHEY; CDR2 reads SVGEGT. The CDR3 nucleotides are TGTGCCAGCACCGCCGGACAGGGAAACACTGAAGCTTTCTTT. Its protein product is CASTAGQGNTEAFF.

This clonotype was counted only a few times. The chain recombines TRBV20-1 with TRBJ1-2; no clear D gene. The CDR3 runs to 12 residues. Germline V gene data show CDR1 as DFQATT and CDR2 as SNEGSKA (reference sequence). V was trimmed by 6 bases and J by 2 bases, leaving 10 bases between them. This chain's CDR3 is CSAGGRNYGYTF. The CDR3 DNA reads TGCAGTGCAGGTGGCAGAAACTATGGCTACACCTTC.

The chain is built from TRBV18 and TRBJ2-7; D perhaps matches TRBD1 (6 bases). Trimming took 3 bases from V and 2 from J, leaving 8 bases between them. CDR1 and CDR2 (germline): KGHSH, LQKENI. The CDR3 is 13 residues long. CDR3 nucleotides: TGTGCCAGCTCACCGGGGGCGCCCTACGAGCAGTACTTC. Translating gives CASSPGAPYEQYF.

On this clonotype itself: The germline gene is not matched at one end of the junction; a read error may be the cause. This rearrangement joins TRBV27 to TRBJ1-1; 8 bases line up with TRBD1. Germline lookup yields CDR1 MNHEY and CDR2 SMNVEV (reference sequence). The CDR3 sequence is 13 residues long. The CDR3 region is CASHRTGNAEAFF. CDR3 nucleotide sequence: TGTGCCAGTCACCGGACAGGGAACGCTGAAGCTTTCTTT.

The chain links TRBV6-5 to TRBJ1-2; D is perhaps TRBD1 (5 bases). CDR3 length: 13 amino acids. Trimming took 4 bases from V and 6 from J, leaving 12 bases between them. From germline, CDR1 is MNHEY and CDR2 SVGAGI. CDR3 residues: CASSSYQGNGYTF. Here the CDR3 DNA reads TGTGCCAGCAGTTCCTACCAGGGAAATGGCTACACCTTC.

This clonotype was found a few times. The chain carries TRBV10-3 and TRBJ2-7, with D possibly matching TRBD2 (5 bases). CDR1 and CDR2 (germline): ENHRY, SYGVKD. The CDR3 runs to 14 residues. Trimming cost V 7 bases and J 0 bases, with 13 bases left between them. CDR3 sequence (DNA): TGTGCCATCACTCCTAGCACGTACTCCTACGAGCAGTACTTC. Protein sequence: CAITPSTYSYEQYF.

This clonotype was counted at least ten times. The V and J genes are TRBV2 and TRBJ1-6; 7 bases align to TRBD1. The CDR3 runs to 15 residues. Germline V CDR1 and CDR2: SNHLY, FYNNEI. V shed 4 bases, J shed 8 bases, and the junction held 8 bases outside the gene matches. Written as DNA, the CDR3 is TGTGCCAGCAGTGCCTCCGGGACAGAATATTCACCCCTCCACTTT. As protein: CASSASGTEYSPLHF.

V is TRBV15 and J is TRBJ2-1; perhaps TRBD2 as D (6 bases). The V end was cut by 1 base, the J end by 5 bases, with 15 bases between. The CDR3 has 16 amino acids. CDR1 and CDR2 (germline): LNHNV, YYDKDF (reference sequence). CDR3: CATSRVWGERDNEQFF. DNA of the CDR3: TGTGCCACCAGCAGAGTTTGGGGGGAGAGGGACAATGAGCAGTTCTTC.

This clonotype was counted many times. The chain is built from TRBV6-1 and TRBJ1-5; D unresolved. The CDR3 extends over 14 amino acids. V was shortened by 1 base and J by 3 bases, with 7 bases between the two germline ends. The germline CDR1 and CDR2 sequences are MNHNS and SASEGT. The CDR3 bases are TGTGCCAGCAGTGAAGTAGGATCCAATCAGCCCCAGCATTTT. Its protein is CASSEVGSNQPQHF.

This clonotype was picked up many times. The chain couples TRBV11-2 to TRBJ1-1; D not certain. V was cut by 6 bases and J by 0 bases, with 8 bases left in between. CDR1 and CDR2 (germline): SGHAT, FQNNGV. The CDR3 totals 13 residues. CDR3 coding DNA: TGTGCCAGCAGTTTGATAGTGAACACTGAAGCTTTCTTT. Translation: CASSLIVNTEAFF.

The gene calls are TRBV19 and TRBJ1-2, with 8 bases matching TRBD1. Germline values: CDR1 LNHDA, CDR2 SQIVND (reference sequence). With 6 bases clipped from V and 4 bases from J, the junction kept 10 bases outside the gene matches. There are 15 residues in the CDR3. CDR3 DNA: TGTGCCAGTAGCGACTTACCAGGGGGCGCCTATGGCTACACCTTC. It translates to CASSDLPGGAYGYTF.

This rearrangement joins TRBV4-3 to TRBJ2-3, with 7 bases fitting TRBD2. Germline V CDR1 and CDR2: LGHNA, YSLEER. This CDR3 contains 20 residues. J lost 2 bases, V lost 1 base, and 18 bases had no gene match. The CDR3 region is CASSQGGARGSRRNTDTQYF. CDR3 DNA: TGCGCCAGCAGCCAAGGTGGGGCGCGGGGGAGCCGCCGAAACACAGATACGCAGTATTTT.

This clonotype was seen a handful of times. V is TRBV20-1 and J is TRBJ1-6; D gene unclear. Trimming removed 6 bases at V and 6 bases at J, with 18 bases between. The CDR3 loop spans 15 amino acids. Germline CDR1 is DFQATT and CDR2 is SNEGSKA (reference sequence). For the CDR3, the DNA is TGCAGTGCCTCCTCACCCAGGCAGGTTAATTCACCCCTCCACTTT. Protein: CSASSPRQVNSPLHF.

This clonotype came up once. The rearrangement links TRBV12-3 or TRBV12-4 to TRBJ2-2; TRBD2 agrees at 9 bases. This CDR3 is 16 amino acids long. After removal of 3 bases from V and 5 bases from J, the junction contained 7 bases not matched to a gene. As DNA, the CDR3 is TGTGCCAGCAGTTTTGGAGCGGGAGGCCCAACCGGGGAGCTGTTTTTT. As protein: CASSFGAGGPTGELFF.